These 16 T cell receptor beta chains were sequenced from one sample in a study of OX40 agonist ivuxolimab in advanced cancers. Library construction relied on the immunoSEQ multiplex PCR assay. TCRdb took over this immuneACCESS table, retaining in-frame rearrangements with V and J assigned. Such tables are incomplete; in checked studies, under half of the missing clones stem from an unresolved V gene, and the remainder is unexplained. In all, the sample holds more than 75,000 clones, and more than 80% of those were seen once. Of the sample, roughly 0.22% falls within the top ten clones. The source material was CD4+ or CD8+ T cells sorted from blood, sampled in a trial of the OX40 agonist ivuxolimab. These receptors were taken from an adult with an advanced solid tumor such as melanoma, head and neck, liver or kidney cancer.

This chain joins TRBV19 and TRBJ1-2; D is ambiguous. Trimming pared 5 bases from V and 5 bases from J, leaving 18 bases between. Germline values: CDR1 LNHDA, CDR2 SQIVND (reference sequence). This CDR3 has 15 residues. The CDR3 bases are TGTGCCAGTAGTCCGGGAGGGCCCAATGTATATGGCTACACCTTC. Translating gives CASSPGGPNVYGYTF.

This rearrangement joins TRBV28 to TRBJ1-1; D not resolved. The CDR3 totals 15 residues. With 5 bases removed from V and 3 bases from J, the gap between germline ends came to 16 bases. CDR1 is MDHEN, CDR2 SYDVKM, per germline. CDR3 sequence: CASSGPVGQHTEAFF. In DNA, the CDR3 is TGTGCCAGCAGTGGCCCCGTAGGCCAGCACACTGAAGCTTTCTTT. The full variable domain, in which reference TRBV28 and TRBJ1-1 provide the parts outside the CDR3, is DVKVTQSSRYLVKRTGEKVFLECVQDMDHENMFWYRQDPGLGLRLIYFSYDVKMKEKGDIPEGYSVSREKKERFSLILESASTNQTSMYLCASSGPVGQHTEAFFGQGTRLTVV.

This rearrangement joins TRBV27 to TRBJ2-6; tentative D call: TRBD1 (6 bases). Germline V gene lookup returns CDR1 MNHEY and CDR2 SMNVEV (reference sequence). V shed 6 bases and J shed 0 bases, with 15 bases lying between them. The CDR3 is made up of 17 amino acids. CDR3 sequence reads: CASSPGHGDSGANVLTF. The CDR3 DNA is TGTGCCAGCAGCCCGGGACATGGGGACTCTGGGGCCAACGTCCTGACTTTC.

This clone has a handful of counts. This chain joins TRBV19 and TRBJ1-3; D might be TRBD1 (5 bases). The CDR3 is 15 amino acids. Per germline, CDR1 LNHDA and CDR2 SQIVND (reference sequence). The V gene lost 9 bases and the J gene lost 0 bases, with 15 bases spanning the gap. This CDR3 is CASIGTAGSGNTIYF. Written as DNA, the CDR3 is TGTGCCAGCATAGGGACCGCCGGCTCTGGAAACACCATATATTTT.

The chain carries TRBV28 and TRBJ2-1; 13 bases are a match to TRBD2. The CDR3 has 16 amino acids. Germline loops: CDR1 MDHEN, CDR2 SYDVKM. V shed 3 bases, J shed 7 bases, and the junction held 6 bases outside the gene matches. CDR3 bases: TGTGCCAGCAGTTTCGCCGGGACTAGCGGGATAAATGAGCAGTTCTTC. Its translation: CASSFAGTSGINEQFF. The variable domain in full, completed from reference TRBV28 and TRBJ2-1, reads DVKVTQSSRYLVKRTGEKVFLECVQDMDHENMFWYRQDPGLGLRLIYFSYDVKMKEKGDIPEGYSVSREKKERFSLILESASTNQTSMYLCASSFAGTSGINEQFFGPGTRLTVL.

The V call is TRBV7-3, the J call TRBJ1-1; D is possibly TRBD1 (5 bases). The CDR3 runs to 12 residues. CDR1 SGHTA and CDR2 FQGTGA come from the germline V gene. The ends were cut back, 2 bases at V and 8 bases at J, with 9 bases in the middle. This chain's CDR3 is CASSLDPGEAFF. The CDR3 region has the DNA TGTGCCAGCAGCTTAGATCCAGGGGAAGCTTTCTTT. The whole variable domain, filled in from reference TRBV7-3 and TRBJ1-1, reads GAGVSQTPSNKVTEKGKYVELRCDPISGHTALYWYRQSLGQGPEFLIYFQGTGAADDSGLPNDRFFAVRPEGSVSTLKIQRTERGDSAVYLCASSLDPGEAFFGQGTRLTVV.

This chain connects TRBV5-4 to TRBJ1-2; 9 bases match TRBD1. The CDR3 is made up of 14 amino acids. After removal of 4 bases from V and 6 bases from J, the junction contained 7 bases not matched to a gene. Germline V CDR1 and CDR2: SGHNT, YYREEE (reference sequence). Here the CDR3 DNA reads TGTGCCAGCAGCCGGGACAGGGAGAGGAATGGCTACACCTTC. It is translated as CASSRDRERNGYTF.

Details on this clone: An end of the junction does not agree with germline; a read error may underlie this. The chain uses TRBV18 and TRBJ2-7, with 9 nucleotides matching TRBD1. There are 15 residues in the CDR3. The germline V gene encodes CDR1 KGHSH and CDR2 LQKENI. The DNA of the CDR3 is TGTGCCAGCTCACCTCCGGGACAGGGACGATACGGGCAGTACTTC. It encodes CASSPPGQGRYGQYF.

The chain carries TRBV5-1 and TRBJ2-5, with 7 bases aligning to TRBD1. The CDR3 runs 14 residues. V lost 2 bases and J lost 3; bases outside the gene matches: 4. Germline CDR1 SGHRS, CDR2 YFSETQ. The CDR3 coding sequence is TGCGCCAGCAGCTTACTAGACAGGGAAGAGACCCAGTACTTC. It is translated as CASSLLDREETQYF.

This clone was observed once. The rearrangement uses TRBV29-1 and TRBJ1-2; D is possibly TRBD1 (5 bases). The CDR3 runs to 13 residues. V gave up 4 bases and J gave up 4 bases, with 13 bases separating them. The germline gives CDR1 SQVTM, CDR2 ANQGSEA. The CDR3, as DNA: TGCAGCGTTGTGCAGGGATCGGGCTATGGCTACACCTTC. It encodes CSVVQGSGYGYTF.

This clone has a single count. The CDR3 DNA reads as TGTGCCAGCAGTTTACTTATAGGTGTTATGAACACTGAAGCTTTCTTT. This sequence encodes CASSLLIGVMNTEAFF. This chain joins TRBV27 and TRBJ1-1; D is unresolved. Germline-derived CDR1 and CDR2 are MNHEY and SMNVEV (reference sequence). Trimming removed 2 bases at V and 0 bases at J, with 13 bases between. This CDR3 has 16 residues.

V is TRBV5-6 and J is TRBJ2-7; D remains ambiguous. Trimming pared 4 bases from V and 3 bases from J, leaving 11 bases between. This CDR3 comprises 13 residues. Germline CDR1 SGHDT, CDR2 YYEEEE. The CDR3 DNA follows: TGTGCCAGCAGCCTCAGACCCGTCTACGAGCAGTACGTC. Translated: CASSLRPVYEQYV.

V and J are TRBV28 and TRBJ1-3; D might be TRBD1 (5 bases). Germline lookup yields CDR1 MDHEN and CDR2 SYDVKM. The CDR3 extends over 15 amino acids. With 3 bases removed from V and 4 bases from J, the gap between germline ends came to 13 bases. The CDR3 bases are TGTGCCAGCAGTTTGGGACCGCTATCGGGAAACACCATATATTTT. It codes for CASSLGPLSGNTIYF. The full variable domain, completed using reference TRBV28 and TRBJ1-3, is DVKVTQSSRYLVKRTGEKVFLECVQDMDHENMFWYRQDPGLGLRLIYFSYDVKMKEKGDIPEGYSVSREKKERFSLILESASTNQTSMYLCASSLGPLSGNTIYFGEGSWLTVV.

The CDR3: CAWSVGRRGNTIYF. The CDR3 DNA sequence: TGTGCCTGGAGTGTGGGGAGGCGCGGAAACACCATATATTTT. This chain uses TRBV30 with TRBJ1-3; D call uncertain. Trimming left V 0 bases short and J 4 bases short, with 10 bases between. The CDR3 runs to 14 residues. From germline, CDR1 is GTSNPN and CDR2 SVGIG (reference sequence). Full variable domain (outside the CDR3, taken from reference TRBV30 and TRBJ1-3): SQTIHQWPATLVQPVGSPLSLECTVEGTSNPNLYWYRQAAGRGLQLLFYSVGIGQISSEVPQNLSASRPQDRQFILSSKKLLLSDSGFYLCAWSVGRRGNTIYFGEGSWLTVV.

The CDR3 region is CASSVGGQVDSGNTIYF. In nucleotides, the CDR3 is TGTGCCAGCAGCGTAGGTGGACAGGTGGACTCTGGAAACACCATATATTTT. This chain uses TRBV9 with TRBJ1-3; TRBD1 agrees at 7 bases. The CDR3 is made up of 17 amino acids. CDR1 SGDLS and CDR2 YYNGEE come from the germline V gene. V dropped 0 bases and J dropped 0; count of bases not matched to a gene: 6.

This clone was detected a few times. V usage is TRBV5-1 and J usage is TRBJ2-2; D is unclear. The CDR3 spans 15 residues. The V gene's germline CDR1 is SGHRS and CDR2 YFSETQ. Trimming took off 1 base at V and 0 bases at J, with 7 bases between the two ends. This CDR3 is CASSLLSANTGELFF. The CDR3 DNA reads as TGCGCCAGCAGCTTGCTCAGCGCGAACACCGGGGAGCTGTTTTTT.